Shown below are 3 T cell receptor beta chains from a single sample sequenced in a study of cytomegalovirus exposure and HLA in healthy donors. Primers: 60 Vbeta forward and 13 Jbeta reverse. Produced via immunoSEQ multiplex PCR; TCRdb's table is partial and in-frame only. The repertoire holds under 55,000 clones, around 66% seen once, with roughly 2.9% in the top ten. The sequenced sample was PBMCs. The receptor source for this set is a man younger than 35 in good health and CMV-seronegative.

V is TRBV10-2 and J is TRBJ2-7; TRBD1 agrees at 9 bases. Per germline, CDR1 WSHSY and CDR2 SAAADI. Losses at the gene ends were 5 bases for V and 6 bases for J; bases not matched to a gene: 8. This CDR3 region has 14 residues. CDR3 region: CASSLSTGGAEQYF. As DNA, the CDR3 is TGCGCCAGCAGTCTTTCCACAGGGGGCGCCGAGCAGTACTTC.

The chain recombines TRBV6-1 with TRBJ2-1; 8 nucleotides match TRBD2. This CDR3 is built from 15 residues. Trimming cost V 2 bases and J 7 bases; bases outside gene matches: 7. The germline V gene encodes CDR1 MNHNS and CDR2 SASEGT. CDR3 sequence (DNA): TGTGCCAGCAGTGAACCGGGACTAGTGAGAAATGAGCAGTTCTTC. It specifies CASSEPGLVRNEQFF.

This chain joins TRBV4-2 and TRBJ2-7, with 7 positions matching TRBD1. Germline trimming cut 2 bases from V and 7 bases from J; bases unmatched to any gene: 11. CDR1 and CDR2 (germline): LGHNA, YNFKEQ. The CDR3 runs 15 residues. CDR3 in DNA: TGTGCCAGCAGCCAACCCGACAGGGAGCTAAGTGAGCAGTACTTC. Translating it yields CASSQPDRELSEQYF.